The next 26 T cell receptor beta chains were all read from a single sample in a study of blood T cells in healthy people across ages. Sample-barcoded 5' priming and a J-beta primer mix drove a second PCR of 7 to 11 cycles. TCRdb reprocessed the 5' RACE reads via MiXCR and lists one record per CDR3 protein. This sample has 1.5 million to 1.9 million distinct CDR3 sequences, with roughly 43% found just once. The sample taken for sequencing was blood. These receptors all stem from a woman aged 18-35 years in good health.

This clonotype showed up just a few times. V gene TRBV12-3 or TRBV12-4 combines with J gene TRBJ1-1, with D maybe TRBD1 (5 bases). The CDR3 consists of 13 residues. With 4 bases removed from V and 7 bases from J, the gap between germline ends came to 13 bases. The DNA for the CDR3 is TGTGCCAGCAGTTCCCTCGGCCAGGGTGAAGCTTTCTTT. Translation gives CASSSLGQGEAFF.

This clonotype came up a few times. The V gene is TRBV11-2, the J gene TRBJ2-1, with D perhaps TRBD1 (5 bases). TRBJ2-7 matches the DNA end more closely, so the J call is doubtful. Germline V gives CDR1 SGHAT, CDR2 FQNNGV. This CDR3 is 15 amino acids long. Here the CDR3 reads CASSPLRGSYNEQYF. DNA for the CDR3: TGTGCCAGCTCACCACTTAGGGGATCCTACAATGAGCAGTACTTC.

Regarding this clonotype: A much larger clone is a single base away; this may be a read error. The V call is TRBV10-3, the J call TRBJ2-7; D is undetermined. The CDR3 loop spans 14 amino acids. The germline V gene has CDR1 ENHRY and CDR2 SYGVKD. The V end was cut by 4 bases, the J end by 0 bases, with 10 bases between. For the CDR3, the DNA is TGTGCCATCAGTGGGATAGGCAACTCCTACGAGCAGTACTTC. Translation: CAISGIGNSYEQYF.

The chain employs TRBV9 and TRBJ1-4; 7 bases are shared with TRBD1. The V gene end was trimmed by 4 bases and the J gene end by 3 bases; junction bases not matched to a gene: 6. CDR1 and CDR2 from the germline V gene are SGDLS and YYNGEE. The CDR3 loop spans 15 amino acids. In DNA, the CDR3 is TGTGCCAGCAGCCCAGAGGGGACAGCTAATGAAAAACTGTTTTTT. It encodes CASSPEGTANEKLFF.

The rearrangement links TRBV20-1 to TRBJ2-1; 8 positions match TRBD2. The germline gives CDR1 DFQATT, CDR2 SNEGSKA (reference sequence). J was trimmed by 10 bases and V by 8 bases; bases with no gene match: 4. This CDR3 is built from 10 residues. CDR3 protein: CSPAGGEQFF. The CDR3 nucleotides are TGCAGTCCGGCGGGGGGCGAGCAGTTCTTC.

The genes are TRBV6-2 or TRBV6-3 and TRBJ2-1; 9 bases map to TRBD1. CDR3 length: 16 residues. J gave up 0 bases and V 0 bases, and 0 bases lay outside the gene matches. Per germline, CDR1 MNHEY and CDR2 SVGEGT. CDR3 loop: CASSYSTGGSYNEQFF. Written as DNA, the CDR3 is TGTGCCAGCAGTTACTCGACAGGGGGCTCCTACAATGAGCAGTTCTTC.

This rearrangement joins TRBV6-5 to TRBJ2-1; a possible D gene is TRBD1 (6 bases). V was cut by 7 bases and J by 4 bases, with 14 bases left in between. This CDR3 has 14 residues. CDR1 is MNHEY and CDR2 is SVGAGI in the germline V gene. The CDR3 nucleotides read TGTGCCAGCACCACGGGCAGGGGATACAATGAGCAGTTCTTC. Its protein is CASTTGRGYNEQFF.

This clonotype has only one observation. CDR3 nucleotides: TGTGCCTGGAGTGTACGGTACACCGGGGAGCTGTTTTTT. Amino acids: CAWSVRYTGELFF. The chain joins TRBV30 to TRBJ2-2; no clear D. CDR3 length: 13 amino acids. Germline V gene lookup returns CDR1 GTSNPN and CDR2 SVGIG (reference sequence). V was trimmed by 0 bases and J by 3 bases, leaving 5 bases between them. Variable domain in full (rest from reference TRBV30 and TRBJ2-2): SQTIHQWPATLVQPVGSPLSLECTVEGTSNPNLYWYRQAAGRGLQLLFYSVGIGQISSEVPQNLSASRPQDRQFILSSKKLLLSDSGFYLCAWSVRYTGELFFGEGSRLTVL.

There are a few counts of this clonotype. The chain recombines TRBV2 with TRBJ2-1; TRBD2 matches at 11 bases. This CDR3 is built from 21 residues. Germline V gene lookup returns CDR1 SNHLY and CDR2 FYNNEI. V trimming: 3 bases; J trimming: 2 bases; junction bases outside the gene matches: 18. CDR3 in DNA: TGTGCCAGCAGTGACCCCCCACTAGCGGGAGTCAGTGCGTCTCCCTACAATGAGCAGTTCTTC. This gives the protein CASSDPPLAGVSASPYNEQFF.

Ten or more counts support this clonotype. The chain couples TRBV3-1 to TRBJ1-5; unclear D gene. The V and J ends lost 0 bases and 1 base respectively, with 7 bases between them. From germline, CDR1 is LGHDT and CDR2 YNNKEL (reference sequence). CDR3 length equals 15 residues. CDR3 bases: TGTGCCAGCAGCCAAGAGGGTGGCAGCAATCAGCCCCAGCATTTT. This sequence encodes CASSQEGGSNQPQHF.

The V call is TRBV20-1, the J call TRBJ1-1; D possibly corresponds to TRBD1 (6 bases). CDR3 length: 14 residues. Germline V gives CDR1 DFQATT, CDR2 SNEGSKA (reference sequence). In nucleotides, the CDR3 is TGCAATGCACATAGTGGGGGGCCTGGGACTGAAGCTTTCTTT. Its protein product is CNAHSGGPGTEAFF.

The chain combines TRBV18 with TRBJ1-1; no clear D gene. V was cut by 3 bases and J by 4 bases, with 9 bases left in between. The CDR3 is 13 amino acids. From germline, CDR1 is KGHSH and CDR2 LQKENI. The DNA of the CDR3 is TGTGCCAGCTCACCGTCGGCCCGCACTGAAGCTTTCTTT. It translates to CASSPSARTEAFF. Full variable domain (remainder filled in from reference TRBV18 and TRBJ1-1): NAGVMQNPRHLVRRRGQEARLRCSPMKGHSHVYWYRQLPEEGLKFMVYLQKENIIDESGMPKERFSAEFPKEGPSILRIQQVVRGDSAAYFCASSPSARTEAFFGQGTRLTVV.

About this clonotype itself: An end of the junction differs from the germline gene, which may be a read error. The chain employs TRBV9 and TRBJ1-4; 8 bases are a match to TRBD1. This CDR3 region has 16 residues. From germline, CDR1 is SGDLS and CDR2 YYNGEE. The CDR3 protein is CVSSVAGQVTNEKLFF. The CDR3 nucleotides read TGTGTCAGCAGCGTAGCGGGACAGGTGACTAATGAAAAACTGTTTTTT.

J is TRBJ2-3 and V is TRBV20-1; D possibly corresponds to TRBD2 (5 bases). The germline V and J ends were trimmed by 1 base and 0 bases, with 14 bases remaining between them. The germline V gene has CDR1 DFQATT and CDR2 SNEGSKA (reference sequence). The CDR3 covers 16 residues. CDR3 in DNA: TGCAGTGCTAGAGTAGGTCGGGGATTTAGCACAGATACGCAGTATTTT. Protein: CSARVGRGFSTDTQYF.

The sample holds many counts of this clonotype. This chain uses TRBV4-3 with TRBJ2-7; D perhaps matches TRBD2 (6 bases). V gave up 0 bases and J gave up 3 bases, with 9 bases separating them. Germline CDR1 is LGHNA and CDR2 is YSLEER. CDR3 length: 14 residues. The CDR3, as DNA: TGCGCCAGCAGCCAAGAACGGGGGAGCTACGAGCAGTACTTC. It codes for CASSQERGSYEQYF.

This clonotype was seen more than once but under ten times. The chain couples TRBV4-2 to TRBJ2-3, with D possibly matching TRBD1 (6 bases). V lost 8 bases and J 2 bases, leaving 14 bases between the germline ends. Per germline, CDR1 LGHNA and CDR2 YNFKEQ. This CDR3 contains 14 residues. As DNA, the CDR3 is TGTGCCAGCGGGGAGACAGGAACCACAGATACGCAGTATTTT. Protein product: CASGETGTTDTQYF.

This clonotype occurred a few times. The rearrangement joins TRBV20-1 to TRBJ1-1, with 9 bases aligning to TRBD1. CDR1 is DFQATT and CDR2 is SNEGSKA in the germline V gene (reference sequence). The CDR3 spans 11 residues. The J segment lost 6 bases and the V segment lost 5 bases, leaving 1 base of the junction unmatched. The chain's CDR3 is CSAGTGSEAFF. The CDR3 DNA reads as TGCAGTGCTGGGACAGGGTCTGAAGCTTTCTTT.

This clonotype was counted only a few times. The V and J genes are TRBV7-2 and TRBJ2-5; D perhaps matches TRBD2 (6 bases). Germline assignment: CDR1 SGHTA and CDR2 FQGNSA. Trimming cost V 7 bases and J 3 bases, with 15 bases left between them. The CDR3 totals 14 residues. CDR3 sequence (DNA): TGTGCCAGCACTGGGCGGGGAGGCGAAGAGACCCAGTACTTC. This gives the protein CASTGRGGEETQYF. Full variable domain (missing parts from reference TRBV7-2 and TRBJ2-5): GAGVSQSPSNKVTEKGKDVELRCDPISGHTALYWYRQSLGQGLEFLIYFQGNSAPDKSGLPSDRFSAERTGGSVSTLTIQRTQQEDSAVYLCASTGRGGEETQYFGPGTRLLVL.

The J gene is TRBJ2-1, the V gene TRBV5-1; 10 bases are a match to TRBD2. From germline, CDR1 is SGHRS and CDR2 YFSETQ. The CDR3 is 16 residues long. V lost 4 bases to trimming and J lost 6 bases; unmatched junction nucleotides: 10. The CDR3 bases are TGCGCCAGCAGCCCCGAGGGTAGCGGGAGGTCCAATGAGCAGTTCTTC. It specifies CASSPEGSGRSNEQFF.

The chain combines TRBV12-3 or TRBV12-4 with TRBJ2-1, with a weak D call TRBD2 (6 bases). V dropped 4 bases and J dropped 2 bases, with 15 bases sitting between them. The CDR3 consists of 16 residues. Here the CDR3 DNA reads TGTGCCAGCAGTTCAAGGGCGGGGAGACCCTACAATGAGCAGTTCTTC. Translation: CASSSRAGRPYNEQFF.

V usage is TRBV11-2 and J usage is TRBJ1-4; the D gene is possibly TRBD1 (5 bases). This CDR3 contains 13 residues. The V and J ends lost 4 bases and 8 bases respectively, with 11 bases between them. The germline CDR1 and CDR2 sequences are SGHAT and FQNNGV. Written as DNA, the CDR3 is TGTGCCAGCAGCTACACAGGTGGAGAAAAACTGTTTTTT. As protein: CASSYTGGEKLFF.

Note on this clonotype: Germline and junction disagree at one end, which may indicate a read error. V usage is TRBV12-3 or TRBV12-4 and J usage is TRBJ1-5, with unresolved D. The CDR3 totals 15 residues. The CDR3 loop reads CACSDDTTSNQPQHF. The CDR3 DNA sequence: TGTGCCTGCAGTGACGACACAACTAGCAATCAGCCCCAGCATTTT.

This clonotype came up a few times. The chain employs TRBV27 and TRBJ2-3; maybe TRBD1 (5 bases). Trimming pared 5 bases from V and 6 bases from J, leaving 12 bases between. CDR1 and CDR2 (germline): MNHEY, SMNVEV (reference sequence). This CDR3 is 13 amino acids long. The CDR3 sequence is CASSRNRRDTQYF. Here the CDR3 DNA reads TGTGCCAGCAGTAGAAACAGGCGGGATACGCAGTATTTT.

In this sample, this clonotype turned up a few times. V and J are TRBV16 and TRBJ1-2; D is uncertain. The CDR3 consists of 14 residues. V lost 0 bases and J lost 7, with 12 bases in between. Looked up from germline, CDR1 is KGHSY and CDR2 is FQNENV. The CDR3 DNA is TGTGCCAGCAGCCAATCGCATGGCCCCGTTGGCTACACCTTC. Its translation is CASSQSHGPVGYTF.

Comments on this clonotype: Mismatch with germline at one junction end may stem from a read error. The rearrangement uses TRBV11-2 and TRBJ1-4, with D possibly TRBD1 on 6 matching bases. This CDR3 comprises 15 residues. Germline V gene data show CDR1 as SGHAT and CDR2 as FQNNGV. The CDR3 reads CASSLLGTTKEKLFF. Written as DNA, the CDR3 is TGTGCCAGCAGCTTGTTAGGGACAACTAAGGAAAAACTGTTTTTT.

There are a few counts of this clonotype. The CDR3 region is CASRGGQRANEKLFF. Here the CDR3 DNA reads TGCGCCAGCAGGGGCGGACAGCGGGCTAATGAAAAACTGTTTTTT. The chain carries TRBV10-2 and TRBJ1-4, with D perhaps TRBD1 (6 bases). Germline V gene data show CDR1 as WSHSY and CDR2 as SAAADI. There are 15 residues in the CDR3. V lost 6 bases, J lost 3 bases, and 14 bases lay in between.